What follows is one TCR beta chain and its context. No antigen is known for it. This sample is drawn from a study of siplizumab effects on memory and regulatory T cells. Some 10^5 TCR templates were assayed per sample. The protocol was immunoSEQ multiplex PCR, while the TCRdb copy is restricted to in-frame clones and leaves out a portion. The repertoire includes fewer than 130,000 clones, just under 95% of them detected once, and approximately 1.3% sits in the top ten. General study results and limits: Siplizumab produced a significant drop in alloreactive sequences attributable to unstimulated CD4+ memory cells. Sequences below about 10^-5 frequency were poorly captured, limiting mapping of alloreactive clones.

Germline CDR1 is SGHTA and CDR2 is FQGNSA. There are 13 residues in the CDR3. Trimming removed 3 bases at V and 8 bases at J, with 11 bases between. The rearrangement joins TRBV7-2 to TRBJ2-1; D remains ambiguous. Sequencing was done on a sample of CD4+ T cells sorted from blood. This sequence was found in a human donor in good health. The CDR3 DNA reads as TGTGCCAGCAGCTTCATGGGGTGGCATGAGCAGTTCTTC. Its translation is CASSFMGWHEQFF.